This TCR beta chain was captured in a study of cytotoxic CD8 clonotypes in ibrutinib-treated CLL. The assay was immunoSEQ multiplex PCR, and TCRdb's table has in-frame clones only and misses some. Of about 310,000 clones detected, roughly 85% appear once; the ten largest clones hold 5.5% to 8%. This clone was seen repeatedly, ten times or more. Unmatched junction bases numbered 9, after V lost 3 bases and J lost 6 bases. The CDR3 totals 14 residues. The germline gives CDR1 SGHNT, CDR2 YYREEE (reference sequence). This specimen was PBMCs, taken before ibrutinib treatment. The clonotype was recovered from a human donor with chronic lymphocytic leukemia. V usage is TRBV5-4 and J usage is TRBJ2-7, with 7 positions matching TRBD1. DNA for the CDR3: TGTGCCAGCAGCTGGGCAATGACAGGGTCCGAGCAGTACTTC. Protein product: CASSWAMTGSEQYF.